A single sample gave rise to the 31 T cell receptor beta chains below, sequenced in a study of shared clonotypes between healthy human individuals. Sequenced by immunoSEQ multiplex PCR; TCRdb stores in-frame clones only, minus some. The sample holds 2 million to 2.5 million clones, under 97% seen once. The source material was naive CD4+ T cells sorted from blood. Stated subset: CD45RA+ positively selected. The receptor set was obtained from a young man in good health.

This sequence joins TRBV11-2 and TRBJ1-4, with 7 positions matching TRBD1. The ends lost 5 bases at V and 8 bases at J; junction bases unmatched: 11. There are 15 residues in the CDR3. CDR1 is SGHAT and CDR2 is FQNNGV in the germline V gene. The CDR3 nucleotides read TGTGCCAGCAGCACTCAAGGGGGCGCGGGCGAAAAACTGTTTTTT. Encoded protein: CASSTQGGAGEKLFF.

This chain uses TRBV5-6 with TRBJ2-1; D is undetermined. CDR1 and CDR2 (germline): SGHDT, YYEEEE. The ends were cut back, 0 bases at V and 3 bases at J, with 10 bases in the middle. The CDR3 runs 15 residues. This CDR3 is CASSLGAANYNEQFF. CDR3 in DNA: TGTGCCAGCAGCTTGGGGGCGGCAAACTACAATGAGCAGTTCTTC.

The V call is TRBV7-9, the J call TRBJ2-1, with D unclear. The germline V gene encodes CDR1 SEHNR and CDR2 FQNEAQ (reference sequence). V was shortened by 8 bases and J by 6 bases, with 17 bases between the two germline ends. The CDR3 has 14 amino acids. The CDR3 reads CASLRPTPSNEQFF. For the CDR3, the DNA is TGTGCCAGCTTACGGCCTACGCCTAGCAATGAGCAGTTCTTC.

CDR3 protein: CATSRGDMFSEAFF. CDR3 nucleotides: TGTGCCACCAGCAGAGGCGACATGTTCTCTGAAGCTTTCTTT. The V gene is TRBV15, the J gene TRBJ1-1; no clear D. Germline lookup yields CDR1 LNHNV and CDR2 YYDKDF (reference sequence). The CDR3 spans 14 residues. V was trimmed by 1 base and J by 6 bases, leaving 12 bases between them.

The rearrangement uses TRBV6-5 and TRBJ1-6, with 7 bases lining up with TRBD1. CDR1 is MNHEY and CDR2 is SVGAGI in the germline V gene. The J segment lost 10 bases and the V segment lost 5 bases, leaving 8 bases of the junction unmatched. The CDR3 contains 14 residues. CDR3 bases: TGTGCCAGCAGTAACCCGACAGGGCCCTCACCCCTCCACTTT. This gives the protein CASSNPTGPSPLHF.

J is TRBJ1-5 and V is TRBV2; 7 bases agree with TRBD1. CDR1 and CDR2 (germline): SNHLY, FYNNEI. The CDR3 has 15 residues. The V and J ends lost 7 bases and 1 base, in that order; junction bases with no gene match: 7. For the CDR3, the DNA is TGTGCCAGCACGACAGGGTCGATGAGCAATCAGCCCCAGCATTTT. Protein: CASTTGSMSNQPQHF.

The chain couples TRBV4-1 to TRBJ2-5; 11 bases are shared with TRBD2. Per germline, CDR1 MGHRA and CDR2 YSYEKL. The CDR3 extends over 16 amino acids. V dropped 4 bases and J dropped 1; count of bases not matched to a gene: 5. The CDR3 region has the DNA TGCGCCAGCAGCCGCCCGGGACTAGCGGTCCAAGAGACCCAGTACTTC. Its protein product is CASSRPGLAVQETQYF.

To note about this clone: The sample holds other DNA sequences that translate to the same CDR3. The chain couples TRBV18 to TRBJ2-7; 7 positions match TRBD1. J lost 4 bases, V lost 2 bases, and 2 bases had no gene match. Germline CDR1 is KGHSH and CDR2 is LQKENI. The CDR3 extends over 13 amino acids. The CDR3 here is CASSPTQGYEQYF. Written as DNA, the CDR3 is TGTGCCAGCTCACCAACACAGGGGTACGAGCAGTACTTC.

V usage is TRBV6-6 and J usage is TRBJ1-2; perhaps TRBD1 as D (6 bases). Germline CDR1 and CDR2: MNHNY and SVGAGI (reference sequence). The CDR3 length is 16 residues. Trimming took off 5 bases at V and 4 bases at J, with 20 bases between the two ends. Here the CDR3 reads CASSTQRQASTYGYTF. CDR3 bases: TGTGCCAGCAGTACACAAAGACAGGCTTCGACCTATGGCTACACCTTC.

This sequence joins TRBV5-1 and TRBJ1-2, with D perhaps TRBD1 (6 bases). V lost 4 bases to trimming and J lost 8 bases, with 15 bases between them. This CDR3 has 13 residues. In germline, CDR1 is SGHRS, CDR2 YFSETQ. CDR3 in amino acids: CASSLQGPQGYTF. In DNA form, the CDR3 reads TGCGCCAGCAGCCTACAGGGACCGCAAGGCTACACCTTC.

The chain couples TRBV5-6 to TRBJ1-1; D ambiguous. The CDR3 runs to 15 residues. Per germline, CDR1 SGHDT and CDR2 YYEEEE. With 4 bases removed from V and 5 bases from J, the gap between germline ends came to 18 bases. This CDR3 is CASSNKQPLGTEAFF. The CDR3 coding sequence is TGTGCCAGCAGCAACAAACAGCCCTTGGGGACTGAAGCTTTCTTT.

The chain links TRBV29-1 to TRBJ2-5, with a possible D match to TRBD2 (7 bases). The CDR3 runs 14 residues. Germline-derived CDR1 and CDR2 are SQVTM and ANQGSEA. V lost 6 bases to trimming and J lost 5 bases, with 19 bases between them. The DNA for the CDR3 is TGCAGCGTCCACCCGGGGGCCGGGGGGGAGACCCAGTACTTC. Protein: CSVHPGAGGETQYF.

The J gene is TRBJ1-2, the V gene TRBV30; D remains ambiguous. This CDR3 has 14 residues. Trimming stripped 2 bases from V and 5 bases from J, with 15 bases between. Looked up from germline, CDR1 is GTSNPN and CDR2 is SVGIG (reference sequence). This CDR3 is CAWSHGPVVYGYTF. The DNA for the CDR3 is TGTGCCTGGAGTCATGGCCCCGTCGTATATGGCTACACCTTC.

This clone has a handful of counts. The CDR3 sequence is CASSWRVRDHGYTF. The CDR3 DNA is TGTGCCAGCAGCTGGAGGGTAAGGGATCATGGCTACACCTTC. V and J are TRBV5-6 and TRBJ1-2; D is ambiguous. Trimming cost V 3 bases and J 6 bases, with 15 bases left between them. The CDR3 totals 14 residues. Germline V gives CDR1 SGHDT, CDR2 YYEEEE.

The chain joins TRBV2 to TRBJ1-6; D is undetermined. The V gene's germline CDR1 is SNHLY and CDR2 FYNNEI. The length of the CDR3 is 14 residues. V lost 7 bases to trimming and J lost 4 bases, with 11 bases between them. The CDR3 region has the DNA TGTGCCAGCACCGAGCGGTTTTATAATTCACCCCTCCACTTT. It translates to CASTERFYNSPLHF.

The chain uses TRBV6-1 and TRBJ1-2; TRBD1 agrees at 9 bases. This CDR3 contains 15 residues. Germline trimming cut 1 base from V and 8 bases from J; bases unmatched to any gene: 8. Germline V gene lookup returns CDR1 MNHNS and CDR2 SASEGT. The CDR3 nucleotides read TGTGCCAGCAGTGAAGGAAATACAGGGGGCGGCGGCTACACCTTC. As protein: CASSEGNTGGGGYTF.

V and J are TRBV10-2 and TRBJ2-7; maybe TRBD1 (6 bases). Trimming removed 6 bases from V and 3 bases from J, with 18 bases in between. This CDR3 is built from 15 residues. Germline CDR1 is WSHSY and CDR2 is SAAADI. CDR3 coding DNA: TGCGCCAGCAGCGAGAAGGGACAAGGGGGCTACGAGCAGTACTTC. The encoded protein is CASSEKGQGGYEQYF.

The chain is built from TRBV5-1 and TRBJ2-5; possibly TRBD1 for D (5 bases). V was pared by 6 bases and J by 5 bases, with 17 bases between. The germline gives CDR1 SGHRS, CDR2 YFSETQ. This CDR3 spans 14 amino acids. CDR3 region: CASIGRQSRETQYF. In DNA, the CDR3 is TGCGCCAGCATTGGTAGACAGTCACGGGAGACCCAGTACTTC.

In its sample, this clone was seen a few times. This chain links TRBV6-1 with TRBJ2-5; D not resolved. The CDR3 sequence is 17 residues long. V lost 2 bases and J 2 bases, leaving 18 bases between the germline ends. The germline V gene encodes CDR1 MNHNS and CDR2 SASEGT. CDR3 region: CASSESILSAPQETQYF. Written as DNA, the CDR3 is TGTGCCAGCAGTGAATCAATCTTATCCGCGCCTCAAGAGACCCAGTACTTC.

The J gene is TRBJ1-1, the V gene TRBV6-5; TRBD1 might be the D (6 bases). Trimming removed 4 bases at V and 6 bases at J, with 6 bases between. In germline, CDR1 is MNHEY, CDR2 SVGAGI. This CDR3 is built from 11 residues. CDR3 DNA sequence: TGTGCCAGCAGTTGGGGGCCTGAAGCTTTCTTT. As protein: CASSWGPEAFF.

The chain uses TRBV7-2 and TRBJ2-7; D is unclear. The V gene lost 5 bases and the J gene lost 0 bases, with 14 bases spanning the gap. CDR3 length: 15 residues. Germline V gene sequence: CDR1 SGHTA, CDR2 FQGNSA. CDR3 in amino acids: CASSLRALGSYEQYF. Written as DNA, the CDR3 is TGTGCCAGCAGCCTCCGGGCCCTAGGCTCCTACGAGCAGTACTTC.

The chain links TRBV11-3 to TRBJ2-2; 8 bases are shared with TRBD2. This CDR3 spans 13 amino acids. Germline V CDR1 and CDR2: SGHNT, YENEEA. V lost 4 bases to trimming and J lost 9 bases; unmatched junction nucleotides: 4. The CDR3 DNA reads TGTGCCAGCAGCTCGGGACTAGTCCGGGAGCTGTTTTTT. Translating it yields CASSSGLVRELFF. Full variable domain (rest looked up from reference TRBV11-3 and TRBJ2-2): EAGVVQSPRYKIIEKKQPVAFWCNPISGHNTLYWYLQNLGQGPELLIRYENEEAVDDSQLPKDRFSAERLKGVDSTLKIQPAELGDSAVYLCASSSGLVRELFFGEGSRLTVL.

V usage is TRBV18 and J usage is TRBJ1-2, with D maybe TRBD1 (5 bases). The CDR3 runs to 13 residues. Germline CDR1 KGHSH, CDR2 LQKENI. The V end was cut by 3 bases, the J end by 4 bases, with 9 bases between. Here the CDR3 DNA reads TGTGCCAGCTCACCGGGACCGACCTATGGCTACACCTTC. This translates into CASSPGPTYGYTF.

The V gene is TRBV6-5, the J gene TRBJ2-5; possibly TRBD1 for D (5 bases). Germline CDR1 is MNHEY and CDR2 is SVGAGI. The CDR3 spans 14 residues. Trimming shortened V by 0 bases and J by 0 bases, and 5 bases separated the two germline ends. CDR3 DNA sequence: TGTGCCAGCAGTTACTCGACAGACCAAGAGACCCAGTACTTC. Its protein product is CASSYSTDQETQYF.

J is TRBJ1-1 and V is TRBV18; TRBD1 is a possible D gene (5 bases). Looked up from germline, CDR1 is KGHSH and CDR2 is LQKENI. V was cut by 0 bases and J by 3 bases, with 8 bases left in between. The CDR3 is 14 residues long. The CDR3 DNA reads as TGTGCCAGCTCACCACCAGGGGCGGACACTGAAGCTTTCTTT. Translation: CASSPPGADTEAFF.

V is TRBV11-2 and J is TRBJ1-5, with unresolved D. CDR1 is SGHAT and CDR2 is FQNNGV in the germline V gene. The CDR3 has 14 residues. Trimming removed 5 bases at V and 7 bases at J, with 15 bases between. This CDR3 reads CASSPSGPGQPQHF. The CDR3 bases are TGTGCCAGCAGCCCCTCCGGTCCTGGGCAGCCCCAGCATTTT.

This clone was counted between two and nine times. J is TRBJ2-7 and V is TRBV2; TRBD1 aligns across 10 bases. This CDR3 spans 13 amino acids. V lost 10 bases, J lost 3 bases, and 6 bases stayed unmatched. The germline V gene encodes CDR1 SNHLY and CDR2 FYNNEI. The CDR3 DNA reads TGTGCCATCAGGGACAGGGGCAGCTACGAGCAGTACTTC. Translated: CAIRDRGSYEQYF.

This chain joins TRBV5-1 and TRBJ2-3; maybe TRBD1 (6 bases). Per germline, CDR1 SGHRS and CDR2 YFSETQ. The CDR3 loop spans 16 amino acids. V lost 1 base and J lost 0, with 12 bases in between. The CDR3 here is CASSLPSGASTDTQYF. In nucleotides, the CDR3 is TGCGCCAGCAGCTTGCCCTCAGGGGCTAGCACAGATACGCAGTATTTT.

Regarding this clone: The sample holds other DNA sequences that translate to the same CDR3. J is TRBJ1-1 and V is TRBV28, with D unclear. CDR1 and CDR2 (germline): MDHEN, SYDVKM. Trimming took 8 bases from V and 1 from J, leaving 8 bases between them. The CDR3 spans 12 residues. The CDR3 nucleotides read TGTGCCAGCCTTCGGGGGAACACTGAAGCTTTCTTT. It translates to CASLRGNTEAFF.

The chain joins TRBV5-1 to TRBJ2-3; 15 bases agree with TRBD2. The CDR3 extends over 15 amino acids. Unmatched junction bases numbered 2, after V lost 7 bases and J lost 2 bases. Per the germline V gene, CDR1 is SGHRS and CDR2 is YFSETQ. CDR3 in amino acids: CASGTSGGPTDTQYF. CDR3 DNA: TGCGCCAGCGGGACTAGCGGGGGGCCCACAGATACGCAGTATTTT.

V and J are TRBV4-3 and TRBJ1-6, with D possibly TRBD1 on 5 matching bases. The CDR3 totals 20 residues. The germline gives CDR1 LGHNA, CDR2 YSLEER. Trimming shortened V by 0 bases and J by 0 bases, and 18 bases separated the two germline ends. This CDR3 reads CASSQDIFSAGSSYNSPLHF. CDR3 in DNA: TGCGCCAGCAGCCAAGATATCTTTTCGGCAGGGAGCTCCTATAATTCACCCCTCCACTTT.